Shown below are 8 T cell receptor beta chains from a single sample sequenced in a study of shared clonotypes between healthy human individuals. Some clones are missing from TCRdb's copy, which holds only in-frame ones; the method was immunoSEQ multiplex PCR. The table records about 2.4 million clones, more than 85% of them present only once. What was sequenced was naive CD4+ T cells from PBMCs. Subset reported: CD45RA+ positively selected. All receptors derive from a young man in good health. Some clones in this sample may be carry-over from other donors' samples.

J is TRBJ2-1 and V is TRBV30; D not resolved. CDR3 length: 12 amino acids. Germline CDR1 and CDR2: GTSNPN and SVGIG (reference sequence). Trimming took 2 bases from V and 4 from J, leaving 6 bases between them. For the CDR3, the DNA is TGTGCCTGGAGTCCCCTTTACAATGAGCAGTTCTTC. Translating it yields CAWSPLYNEQFF.

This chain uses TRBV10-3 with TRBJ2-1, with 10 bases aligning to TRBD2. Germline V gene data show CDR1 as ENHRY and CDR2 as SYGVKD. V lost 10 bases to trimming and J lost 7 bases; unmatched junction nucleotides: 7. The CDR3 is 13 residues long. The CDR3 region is CASLAGAGNEQFF. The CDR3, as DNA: TGTGCCAGTCTAGCGGGAGCAGGGAATGAGCAGTTCTTC.

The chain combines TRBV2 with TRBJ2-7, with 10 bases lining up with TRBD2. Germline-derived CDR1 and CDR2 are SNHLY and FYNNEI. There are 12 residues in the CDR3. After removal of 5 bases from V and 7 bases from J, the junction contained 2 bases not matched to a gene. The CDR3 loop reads CASSSGRGEQYF. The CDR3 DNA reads TGTGCCAGCAGTAGCGGGAGGGGAGAGCAGTACTTC.

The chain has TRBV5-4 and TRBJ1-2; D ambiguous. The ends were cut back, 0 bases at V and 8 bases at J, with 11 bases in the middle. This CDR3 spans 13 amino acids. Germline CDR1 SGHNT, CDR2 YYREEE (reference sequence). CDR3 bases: TGTGCCAGCAGCTTGGTCGGGGAGGGCGGCTACACCTTC. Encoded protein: CASSLVGEGGYTF.

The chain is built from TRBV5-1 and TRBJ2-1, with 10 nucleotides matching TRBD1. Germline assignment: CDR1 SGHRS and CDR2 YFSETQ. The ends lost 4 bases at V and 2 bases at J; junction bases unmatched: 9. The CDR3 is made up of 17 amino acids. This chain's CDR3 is CASSTGTGEITYNEQFF. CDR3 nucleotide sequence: TGCGCCAGCAGCACAGGGACAGGGGAAATAACCTACAATGAGCAGTTCTTC.

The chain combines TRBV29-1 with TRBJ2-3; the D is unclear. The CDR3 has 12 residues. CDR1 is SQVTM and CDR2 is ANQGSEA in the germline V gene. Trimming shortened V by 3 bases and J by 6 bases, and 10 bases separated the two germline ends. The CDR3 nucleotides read TGCAGCGTTGACAGGTTCAAGGATACGCAGTATTTT. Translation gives CSVDRFKDTQYF.

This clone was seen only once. The CDR3 nucleotides are TGTGCCAGCAGCTTAGATGTGGGGCCATACAATGAGCAGTTCTTC. Its protein is CASSLDVGPYNEQFF. V and J are TRBV11-3 and TRBJ2-1; possibly TRBD1 for D (5 bases). The V end was cut by 0 bases, the J end by 4 bases, with 10 bases between. CDR1 and CDR2 (germline): SGHNT, YENEEA. The CDR3 is 15 residues long.

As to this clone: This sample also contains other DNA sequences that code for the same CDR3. The CDR3 DNA sequence: TGCTCCGGGGGGGGGACAGATACGCAGTATTTT. This gives the protein CSGGGTDTQYF. V gene TRBV20-1 combines with J gene TRBJ2-3, with 8 positions matching TRBD2. Germline V gene sequence: CDR1 DFQATT, CDR2 SNEGSKA (reference sequence). The CDR3 length is 11 residues.